This T cell receptor beta chain was recovered during a study of regulatory T cells in long-lasting Graves disease. Germline V gene sequence: CDR1 SGHTA, CDR2 FQGNSA. The CDR3 totals 14 residues. V was shortened by 4 bases and J by 10 bases, with 17 bases between the two germline ends. Study-level results: Patients with persistent disease showed a bias toward TRBV28, TRBJ1-2 and TRBJ2-5. New patients shared fewer public clonotypes (966) than persistent patients did (about 3,000).

At least ten counts were recorded for this clonotype. Antigen: not known. Time point reported: newly diagnosed GD, antithyroid drugs for less than 3 months. The TCR library used RNA extracted from PBMCs. Graves' disease diagnoses used American Thyroid Association guidelines. HTBI primers from iRepertoire and Arm-PCR of CDR3 regions yielded the TCR beta libraries. TCRdb re-called the multiplex PCR reads through MiXCR, storing one row per CDR3 protein. The sample carries 350,000 to 400,000 distinct CDR3 sequences, about a sixth recorded once. The specimen comprised peripheral blood mononuclear cells (PBMCs), sampled at new diagnosis, from a patient treated with antithyroid drugs. The chain has TRBV7-2 and TRBJ2-1; weak D call: TRBD2 (5 bases). This receptor was taken from a female donor with Graves disease. CDR3 sequence reads: CASSSLAYTGEQFF. CDR3 DNA sequence: TGTGCCAGCAGCTCTCTGGCGTACACGGGGGAGCAGTTCTTC.